This TCR beta chain stems from a study of T cell responses to AZD1222 COVID-19 vaccine. About the study: Second-dose intervals of approximately 4 or approximately 12 weeks were pooled.

A remark on this clone: Antigen unknown.

Germline lookup yields CDR1 SGHTA and CDR2 FQGNSA. V lost 4 bases and J 0 bases, leaving 13 bases between the germline ends. The CDR3 runs to 16 residues. Points from the study as a whole: Two AZD1222 doses significantly raised spike-specific TCR breadth and depth over controls. Targets within unmutated variant regions were reportedly found for nearly half of spike-specific TCRs. Dominant CD4 TCR responses targeted spike regions 160-218 and 743-854.

The method was immunoSEQ multiplex PCR; TCRdb's version includes in-frame clones alone and lacks a portion of them. There are a few hundred thousand clones in the sample; 90% to 95% occur only once, and less than 0.65% lies in the top ten. V is TRBV7-2 and J is TRBJ2-1; TRBD1 is a possible D gene (5 bases). This TCR was sampled from an adult in good health. Sample: peripheral blood, taken on day 0 of AZD1222 vaccination. For the CDR3, the DNA is TGTGCCAGCAGCTCCTCAGGGTGGTACTCCTACAATGAGCAGTTCTTC. Translation gives CASSSSGWYSYNEQFF.